This T cell receptor beta chain was obtained from a study of CD8 T cells in ankylosing spondylitis. Study-level findings and limits: The authors reported significant enrichment of disease-linked clones in matched ankylosing spondylitis synovial fluid.

Scientists made TCR beta libraries using quantitative 5'-RACE with molecular barcodes. Each CDR3 protein is one row after TCRdb ran MiXCR on the 5' RACE reads. The sample consists of about 100,000 distinct CDR3 sequences, about 8% of them appearing once. As concerns this clonotype: What it binds is unknown. The junction shows a germline mismatch at one end, possibly a read error.

CDR1 and CDR2 from the germline V gene are WSHSY and SAAADI. The CDR3 covers 12 residues. The receptor was derived from a male donor with ankylosing spondylitis or in good health (not recorded which). Sample: blood, either unsorted or a sorted T cell fraction (not recorded which). The chain uses TRBV10-2 and TRBJ1-1; no clear D. CDR3 in DNA: TGCGCCAGTTCGACCCCGAACACTAAAGCTTTCTTT. Translating it yields CASSTPNTKAFF.